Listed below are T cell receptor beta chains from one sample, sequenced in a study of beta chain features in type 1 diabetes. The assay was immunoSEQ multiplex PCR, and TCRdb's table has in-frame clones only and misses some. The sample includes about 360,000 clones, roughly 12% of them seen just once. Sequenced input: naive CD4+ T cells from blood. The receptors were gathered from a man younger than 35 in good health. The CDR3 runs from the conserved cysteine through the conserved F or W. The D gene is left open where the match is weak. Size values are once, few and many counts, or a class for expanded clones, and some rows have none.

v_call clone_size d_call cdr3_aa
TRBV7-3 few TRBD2 CASSQLAGEVNEQFF
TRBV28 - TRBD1 CASSFSRRDRPYEQYF
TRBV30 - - CAWSVPQGDNYGYTF
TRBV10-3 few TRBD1 CAIRGQSNQPQHF
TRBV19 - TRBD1 CASSIDAGGKPQHF
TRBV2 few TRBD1 CASRPGTGAGELFF
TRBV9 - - CASNPPGRGTDTQYF
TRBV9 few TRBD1 CASSATGTGFQYF
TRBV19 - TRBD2 CASRVAGVTGELFF
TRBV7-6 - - CASSLATGSFF
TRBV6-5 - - CASSYSRVRNEQFF
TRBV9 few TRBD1 CASGNNRGSFYGYTF
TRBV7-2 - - CASSLDRTQPQHF
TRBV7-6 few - CASSLAQGYQPQHF
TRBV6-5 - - CASSGSKGRWGTQYF
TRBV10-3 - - CAINTGRENGYTF
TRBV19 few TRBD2 CASRTARLAGGFDIQYF
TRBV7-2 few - CASSLVGAHTGELFF
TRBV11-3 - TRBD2 CASSLDVAGLANEQFF
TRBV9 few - CASSTGTLPSYEQYF
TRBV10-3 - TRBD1 CAIRRGTGGSYEQYF
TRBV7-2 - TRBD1 CASSFRDSRFVEQYF
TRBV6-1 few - CASSELREAFF
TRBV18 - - CASSPPGSGANVLTF
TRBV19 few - CASSIASSFETEAFF
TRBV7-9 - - CASSLAYPTVDTQYF
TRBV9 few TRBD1 CASSADRGRETQYF
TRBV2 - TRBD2 CASSVPTSGGYLSTDTQYF
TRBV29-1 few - CSVAHVSGQPNYEQYF
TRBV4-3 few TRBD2 CASSGRGTSYNEQFF
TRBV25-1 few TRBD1 CASSDWTGGEEKLFF
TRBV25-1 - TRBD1 CASSDQVTGGRTGELFF
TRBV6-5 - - CASSYSGHSSTDTQYF
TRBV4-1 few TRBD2 CASSLAGGFTDTQYF
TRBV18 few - CASSPPARGYLEQYF
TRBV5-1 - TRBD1 CASSLIGTGASGGTQYF
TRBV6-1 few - CASQRQETQYF
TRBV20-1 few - CSAKYTSGYTF
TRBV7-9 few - CASSLPVGQFF
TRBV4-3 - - CASSQDWQSQYEQYF
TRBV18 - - CASSTVGQPQHF
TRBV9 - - CASSVVGVNTIYF
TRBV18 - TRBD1 CASSPGQYYEQYF
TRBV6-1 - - CASSEPRGYTF
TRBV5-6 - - CASSRSYEQYF
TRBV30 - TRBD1 CAWRPRGSYEQYF
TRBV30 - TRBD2 CAWNIAGFGANVLTF